Detailed here is one T cell receptor (beta chain). This clonotype was detected only a few times. The target of this receptor is not known. No quality values exist for individual bases; no much larger clone is one base distant. The library was made by bulk RNA-seq. The instrument was an Illumina HiSeq 2500. On the authors' methods: CDR3 sequences in the separate targeted TCR-seq dataset were extracted from raw reads and quantified using MiXCR version 2.1.5 with default parameters. In the separate targeted TCR-seq dataset, TCR-beta clones were defined by the combination of V gene, J gene and CDR3 sequence. For the separate targeted TCR-seq dataset, clones with fewer than three counts were filtered out, after which only the 90% most strongly expressed clones in each sample were kept. In the separate targeted TCR-seq dataset, Treg-Tconv overlap was calculated per tissue as the number of shared clones divided by the total number of Treg clones, multiplied by 100. TCRdb trimmed the raw reads at Q25, called clones with MiXCR and kept productive beta chains. Identical CDR3 proteins give one entry, which carries the most common genes and DNA. For this entry, the V and J calls and clone size follow TCRdb and not the study's own pipeline. The sample table shows about 2,900 distinct CDR3 sequences, and about 80% are seen once. The leading ten clones occupy about 9.7% of the sample.

This entry belongs to a study of draining lymph node invasion in breast cancer (dated by TCRdb to 2018 to 2020). Study-wide context: Nodal metastasis was diagnosed by histology and cytokeratin immunohistochemistry, and confirmation was obtained by EpCAM/CD45 flow cytometry. A separate targeted assay used bulk TCR-beta CDR3 sequencing to compare sorted memory regulatory T cells with memory conventional CD4 T cells across breast cancer tissues. The separate targeted TCR sequencing included lymph nodes from five patients, and primary tumors were also sequenced for most of those five patients. From every patient, the primary tumor plus matched non-invaded and tumor-invaded tumor-draining lymph nodes were collected, and both Treg and Tconv subsets were profiled.

For memory conventional CD4 T cells, the sort was based on CD4+ CD45RA- CD25- cells. Tumor-draining lymph nodes were classified as non-invaded or invaded according to absence or presence of metastatic tumor cells. Before staining and sorting, T cells were pre-enriched using a Miltenyi Pan T Cell isolation kit. Immunohistochemistry for estrogen receptor, progesterone receptor, HER2 and Ki-67 was used to characterize primary tumors. Fresh surgical tissue was processed within a few hours after surgery by cutting into small fragments. The tissue fragments were enzymatically digested with Liberase TL plus DNase for 20 minutes and then passed through a 40-micrometer strainer. After DAPI live/dead staining, cells were sorted on a BD FACS Aria II, reaching roughly 97-99% purity. The sorted cells were lysed in TCL buffer, and a Norgen Single Cell RNA purification kit, including DNase treatment, was used to purify the RNA.

V drops 1 base and J drops 8 bases, leaving 17 bases in between. From the cysteine up to the phenylalanine, the CDR3 has a length of 15 residues. Only the CDR3 DNA is retained, 45 bases long and in frame from the first base. The CDR1 and CDR2 encoded by the germline V gene are SGHTA and FQGNSA. The paper as a whole reports these results and caveats: Tracking the tumor top-100 clones was possible in just a couple of patients. Roughly 13-25% of Treg TCRs were shared with Tconvs per tissue, interpreted as suggesting peripheral Treg induction. TCRs shared between the Treg and Tconv subsets were viewed as suggestive of, but not proof of, a common clonal origin. The data could not determine whether Treg conversion took place in a particular organ or whether converted Tregs recirculated between nodes and tumor. Some of the top 100 tumor clones were detected in invaded and non-invaded nodes, and this detection was taken to suggest recirculation between tumor and draining nodes. Across all tissues in the targeted TCR-seq data, Tregs appeared to be more clonally expanded than Tconvs, and both subsets showed lower diversity in tumor than in lymph nodes.

The material sequenced was sorted memory CD4+ effector T cells from a lymph node. This specimen's cell subset or site label, interpreted: CD45RA-negative sorted CD4+ T cells (memory Tconv or effector/memory Treg). The receptor chain draws on TRBV7-2 and TRBJ1-2, with the D gene call left open. The sequence came from a female donor with luminal breast cancer. For the CDR3, the sequence is CASSLDIGPQRGYTF. The DNA sequence is given as TGTGCCAGCAGCTTAGATATAGGACCTCAGAGGGGCTACACCTTC.